A single sample is the source of the 9 T cell receptor beta chains below, sequenced in a study of T cells expressing NK-cell markers. TCRdb reanalyzed the 5' RACE reads and collapses them to one entry per CDR3 protein, without DNA. The sample totals 500,000 to 600,000 distinct CDR3 sequences; its top ten clones hold approximately 3.6%. Source material: blood T cells: a sorted CD56 or NKG2C T cell subset, CD4+ or CD8+ T cells, or bulk PBMC T cells (not recorded which). The source is a man aged 18 to 30 in good health.

CDR3 loop: CSAPFNNEQFF. The chain combines TRBV20-1 with TRBJ2-1; TCRdb returns TRBD1, unconfirmable since there is no DNA. The CDR3 has 11 residues. Germline lookup yields CDR1 DFQATT and CDR2 SNEGSKA (reference sequence).

This sequence joins TRBV4-1 and TRBJ2-1; without DNA, the TCRdb call of TRBD2 cannot be checked. Germline CDR1 reads MGHRA; CDR2 reads YSYEKL. The CDR3 runs 15 residues. CDR3 sequence: CASSQLAGVTNEQFF.

The rearrangement links TRBV20-1 to TRBJ2-1; TCRdb reports TRBD2, a call that lacks DNA to check it against. The CDR3 has 17 residues. Germline V gene data show CDR1 as DFQATT and CDR2 as SNEGSKA (reference sequence). The CDR3 spells CSASSGTSGRATNEQFF.

The J gene is TRBJ2-1, the V gene TRBV6-1. The CDR3 contains 13 residues. Germline V gene data show CDR1 as MNHNS and CDR2 as SASEGT. This CDR3 reads CASPSDPYNEQFF.

This sequence joins TRBV6-5 and TRBJ2-1; TCRdb names TRBD2, which stays unverified in the absence of DNA. The CDR3 contains 15 residues. Germline lookup yields CDR1 MNHEY and CDR2 SVGAGI. CDR3 in amino acids: CASTLGRLAKDEQFF.

The chain employs TRBV15 and TRBJ2-3; TCRdb lists TRBD1, though no DNA is available to test this call. CDR1 and CDR2 (germline): LNHNV, YYDKDF (reference sequence). This CDR3 has 18 residues. CDR3 region: CATSYPEVSAKVTDTQYF.

The V gene is TRBV11-2, the J gene TRBJ1-1; the TCRdb call, TRBD1, lacks DNA for checking. CDR1 is SGHAT and CDR2 is FQNNGV in the germline V gene. This CDR3 is built from 15 residues. The CDR3 region is CASSLVGTGGTEAFF.

The CDR3 sequence is CSVEYEQGKINEQFF. This chain connects TRBV29-1 to TRBJ2-1; there is no DNA to check the TCRdb D call of TRBD1. Germline CDR1 reads SQVTM; CDR2 reads ANQGSEA. The CDR3 spans 15 residues.

The chain recombines TRBV24-1 with TRBJ2-6. The CDR3 extends over 16 amino acids. CDR1 and CDR2 (germline): KGHDR, SFDVKD. The CDR3 spells CATVKGQHSGANVLTF.